This T cell receptor beta chain was obtained from a study of blood T cells in healthy people across ages (dated by TCRdb to between 2015 and 2016). With regard to the full study: In model experiments, roughly one uniquely barcoded TCR beta cDNA molecule per two T cells was captured by template switching. Four age groups were formed from the donors: young (average about 15 years), middle-aged (just under 40), aged (under 70) and long-lived (approximately 78). The study analyzed two additional independent replicas of 1 million unique cDNA reads from the same blood draw for two donors, one aged 18 to 30 and one aged 80 or older. To avoid experimental bias, donors of different ages were spread randomly across the sequencing lanes. Using deep sequencing normalized with unique cDNA molecular identifiers, the study measured how TCR beta repertoire diversity changes with age. Summary of the overall study and its limitations: Observed TCR beta diversity per million T cells fell roughly linearly with age, and a significant reduction was already apparent by age roughly 40. Estimates of total diversity based on one million sequenced T cells were regarded as lower bounds and as underestimates. Because profiling used bulk unsorted PBMCs, naive and antigen-experienced compartments could not be compared conclusively. Donor CMV infection status was unknown, potentially confounding age-related changes in expanded clonotypes. The percentage of naive T cells measured by flow cytometry correlated strongly with observed TCR beta diversity. Compared with the aged group, more naive CD4+ T cells, fewer expanded clones and increased TCR diversity were shown by the long-lived group, suggesting age selection.

Sequences SGHTA (CDR1) and FQGNSA (CDR2) are obtained from the germline V gene. The trim is 2 bases for V and 5 bases for J, with a gap of 16 bases between the germline ends. The CDR3, from cysteine to phenylalanine, totals 15 residues. The CDR3 DNA has 45 bases and is translated from base 1. A word on this clonotype: Its cognate antigen has yet to be identified. Base quality data are lacking; no much larger clone is found one base away.

Donors were a few dozen systemically healthy Caucasian individuals from Russia aged about 6 to 100 years. Each donor gave roughly 11 milliliters of peripheral blood, drawn into EDTA-treated Vacutainer tubes. Ficoll-Paque density-gradient centrifugation was used to isolate PBMCs, with at least 6 million per sample. Total RNA was extracted from PBMCs with Trizol reagent, with at least 5.5 micrograms obtained per sample. For every donor, flow cytometry on a PBMC aliquot measured the percentage of naive CD45RAhigh/CD27high T cells. Library creation used 5' RACE. The listed sequencing device is Illumina HiSeq 2500. The second PCR ran for roughly 7 to 11 cycles and used a J-beta primer mix along with a sample-barcoded 5' primer. Each TCR beta cDNA molecule received a unique molecular identifier from a template-switch 5' adaptor carrying 12 random nucleotides. At least 3 million CDR3-containing paired-end reads were obtained from each sample. First-strand cDNA was synthesized from all RNA with the Mint cDNA synthesis kit, primed by a TRBC-specific oligonucleotide. After uracil-DNA glycosylase treatment, a first 18-cycle PCR used universal primers M1SS and BC2_uni_R on all cDNA. Per the source publication's procedure: For normalization, 1 million high-quality reads, each with a distinct molecular identifier, were randomly selected from each sample. Reads sharing molecular identifiers were discarded rather than binned into consensus sequences. MiTCR, set to a Q25 quality threshold and the strictest error-elimination algorithm, was used for CDR3 identification, clonotype clustering and error correction. A nonparametric unseen species model with Euler transformation was used to estimate a lower bound on total TCR beta diversity. The public reads were reanalyzed by TCRdb: fastp trimming at Q25, MiXCR alignment, in-frame beta chains only. Rows merge per CDR3 protein into single entries with the most common DNA and genes. Clone size and V and J calls follow TCRdb, not the original study. The sample table shows about 680,000 distinct CDR3 sequences, and roughly 49% are seen once. About 32% of the sample belongs to the ten largest clones.

Sequencing used blood. The sequence derives from a woman in her sixties in good health. The sequence is built from TRBV7-2 and TRBJ2-7; TRBD2 is a possible D gene, resting on 5 matching bases. The DNA reads TGTGCCAGCAGCTTATTCGAGGGTTTGAGGGACGAGCAGTACTTC. It specifies CASSLFEGLRDEQYF. With all but the CDR3 taken from the reference TRBV7-2 and TRBJ2-7 genes, the full variable domain is: GAGVSQSPSNKVTEKGKDVELRCDPISGHTALYWYRQSLGQGLEFLIYFQGNSAPDKSGLPSDRFSAERTGGSVSTLTIQRTQQEDSAVYLCASSLFEGLRDEQYFGPGTRLTVT.